This paragraph reports one TCR beta chain. The germline gives CDR1 SEHNR, CDR2 FQNEAQ (reference sequence). CDR3 length: 14 amino acids. V was shortened by 6 bases and J by 6 bases, with 18 bases between the two germline ends. Profiled with immunoSEQ multiplex PCR; TCRdb holds only in-frame clones, not every one. The sample consists of roughly 250,000 clones, approximately 84% of them appearing once. This sample was taken from a study of blood T cell repertoires in COVID-19. Across the study: Italy, Spain and the United States were the sources of the convalescent and acute COVID-19 samples. Nucleic acid was either cDNA or gDNA, and it came from T cells, B-cell-depleted T cells, or PBMCs.

The gene calls are TRBV7-9 and TRBJ2-7, with D possibly matching TRBD2 (7 bases). The TCR sequence derives from a person aged 65-85 years with COVID-19, enrolled during active disease. Sequenced: peripheral blood. The CDR3 reads CASSVGGGLPEQYF. The CDR3 region has the DNA TGTGCCAGCAGTGTAGGGGGGGGCCTCCCCGAGCAGTACTTC. The full variable domain, completed using reference TRBV7-9 and TRBJ2-7, is DTGVSQNPRHKITKRGQNVTFRCDPISEHNRLYWYRQTLGQGPEFLTYFQNEAQLEKSRLLSDRFSAERPKGSFSTLEIQRTEQGDSAMYLCASSVGGGLPEQYFGPGTRLTVT.